The next 16 T cell receptor beta chains were all read from a single sample in a study of cytotoxic CD8 clonotypes in ibrutinib-treated CLL. Libraries were prepared by immunoSEQ multiplex PCR; TCRdb keeps only in-frame clonotypes and omits some of them. The table lists approximately 100,000 clones, under 70% of them singletons. The sequencing here drew on PBMCs, taken after 24 months of ibrutinib treatment. The origin of the receptors is a human donor with chronic lymphocytic leukemia.

V and J are TRBV6-1 and TRBJ1-2, with D possibly TRBD1 on 5 matching bases. V shed 4 bases and J shed 12 bases, with 12 bases lying between them. The CDR3 covers 11 residues. CDR1 is MNHNS and CDR2 is SASEGT in the germline V gene. Here the CDR3 reads CASSAQGAHTF. In DNA form, the CDR3 reads TGTGCCAGCAGTGCCCAAGGGGCTCACACCTTC.

V and J are TRBV6-6 and TRBJ2-1; D call uncertain. The CDR3 totals 13 residues. The V gene's germline CDR1 is MNHNY and CDR2 SVGAGI (reference sequence). V was pared by 8 bases and J by 5 bases, with 13 bases between. The CDR3 DNA is TGTGCCAGCGCAATCGCCATGAACAATGAGCAGTTCTTC. It is translated as CASAIAMNNEQFF.

This chain links TRBV7-9 with TRBJ2-5; maybe TRBD2 (5 bases). Per germline, CDR1 SEHNR and CDR2 FQNEAQ (reference sequence). The V gene lost 1 base and the J gene lost 2 bases, with 5 bases spanning the gap. The CDR3 totals 13 residues. The CDR3 DNA sequence: TGTGCCAGCAGCTTAGAGCGGCAAGAGACCCAGTACTTC. Residues: CASSLERQETQYF.

The chain uses TRBV9 and TRBJ1-1; D is possibly TRBD1 (6 bases). Deletions cut 0 bases from V and 1 base from J, with 16 bases between. From germline, CDR1 is SGDLS and CDR2 YYNGEE. This CDR3 spans 17 amino acids. The CDR3 nucleotides read TGTGCCAGCAGCGTAGTCTGGACACTGGACAGGAACACTGAAGCTTTCTTT. Amino acid sequence: CASSVVWTLDRNTEAFF. The full variable domain, rest sourced from reference TRBV9 and TRBJ1-1, is DSGVTQTPKHLITATGQRVTLRCSPRSGDLSVYWYQQSLDQGLQFLIQYYNGEERAKGNILERFSAQQFPDLHSELNLSSLELGDSALYFCASSVVWTLDRNTEAFFGQGTRLTVV.

This clone was observed a handful of times. V gene TRBV5-5 combines with J gene TRBJ1-1; D unclear. In germline, CDR1 is SGHKS, CDR2 YYEKEE (reference sequence). The CDR3 sequence is 12 residues long. V lost 4 bases to trimming and J lost 2 bases, with 6 bases between them. The CDR3 DNA follows: TGTGCCAGCAGCCAAGGAAACACTGAAGCTTTCTTT. Protein: CASSQGNTEAFF.

V is TRBV5-1 and J is TRBJ2-2, with 8 bases that match TRBD1. V dropped 3 bases and J dropped 2; count of bases not matched to a gene: 3. The CDR3 extends over 15 amino acids. Germline assignment: CDR1 SGHRS and CDR2 YFSETQ. The DNA of the CDR3 is TGCGCCAGCAGCTCCGACAGGGGAAACACCGGGGAGCTGTTTTTT. Amino acids: CASSSDRGNTGELFF.

The V gene is TRBV6-6, the J gene TRBJ2-5; possibly TRBD2 for D (7 bases). Germline V gene lookup returns CDR1 MNHNY and CDR2 SVGAGI (reference sequence). With 2 bases removed from V and 1 base from J, the gap between germline ends came to 8 bases. CDR3 size: 14 residues. The DNA for the CDR3 is TGTGCCAGCAGTTACAGGGGGGGCCAAGAGACCCAGTACTTC. Amino acid sequence: CASSYRGGQETQYF.

This clone was counted between two and nine times. The chain employs TRBV5-1 and TRBJ2-1; TRBD1 aligns across 7 bases. CDR3 length equals 15 residues. Trimming cost V 7 bases and J 10 bases; bases outside gene matches: 17. Germline V gene sequence: CDR1 SGHRS, CDR2 YFSETQ. This CDR3 is CASQMGDSPSWEQFF. The CDR3 DNA sequence: TGCGCCAGCCAGATGGGGGACAGTCCGTCGTGGGAGCAGTTCTTC.

This clone has just a few counts. The chain recombines TRBV7-2 with TRBJ2-5; TRBD2 agrees at 9 bases. Germline V gene data show CDR1 as SGHTA and CDR2 as FQGNSA. The CDR3 contains 15 residues. V was clipped by 9 bases and J by 7 bases; unmatched bases: 15. CDR3 in DNA: TGTGCCAGTCGGATTAGCGGGGGCCCCGAGGGGACCCAGTACTTC. Translating it yields CASRISGGPEGTQYF.

This clone was counted only a few times. The V gene is TRBV5-4, the J gene TRBJ2-5, with D tentatively TRBD1 or TRBD2 (6 bases each). The CDR3 consists of 14 residues. V lost 0 bases and J lost 5, with 11 bases in between. The germline CDR1 and CDR2 sequences are SGHNT and YYREEE (reference sequence). CDR3 in amino acids: CASSLAGAGETQYF. The CDR3 DNA reads as TGTGCCAGCAGCTTGGCAGGGGCGGGGGAGACCCAGTACTTC.

V is TRBV6-1 and J is TRBJ1-2; unclear D gene. Deletions cut 3 bases from V and 4 bases from J, with 9 bases between. This CDR3 is 13 amino acids long. The V gene's germline CDR1 is MNHNS and CDR2 SASEGT. The CDR3 loop reads CASSEGPGYGYTF. The CDR3 DNA reads as TGTGCCAGCAGTGAGGGTCCCGGCTATGGCTACACCTTC.

This rearrangement joins TRBV14 to TRBJ2-4, with 7 bases identical to TRBD1. This CDR3 has 13 amino acids. Losses at the gene ends were 4 bases for V and 9 bases for J; bases not matched to a gene: 6. Germline CDR1 and CDR2: SGHDN and FVKESK. Here the CDR3 reads CASSRRGQSIQYF. The CDR3 nucleotides are TGTGCCAGCAGCCGCCGGGGACAGAGCATTCAGTACTTC.

This rearrangement joins TRBV7-7 to TRBJ2-7; 9 nucleotides align to TRBD1. J gave up 6 bases and V 4 bases, and 4 bases lay outside the gene matches. CDR3 length: 13 residues. The germline V gene encodes CDR1 SSHAT and CDR2 FNYEAQ (reference sequence). Here the CDR3 reads CASSSMTGGEQYF. CDR3 coding DNA: TGTGCCAGCAGCTCAATGACAGGGGGCGAGCAGTACTTC.

This chain uses TRBV2 with TRBJ2-5, with D possibly being TRBD2 (6 bases). The CDR3 consists of 15 residues. With 8 bases removed from V and 1 base from J, the gap between germline ends came to 17 bases. Germline V gene sequence: CDR1 SNHLY, CDR2 FYNNEI. The CDR3, as DNA: TGTGCCAGCCATACCCGACTAGGAGCCCAAGAGACCCAGTACTTC. It specifies CASHTRLGAQETQYF.

This clone was recorded only once. The chain joins TRBV7-9 to TRBJ2-3; 14 positions match TRBD2. The ends lost 5 bases at V and 1 base at J; junction bases unmatched: 8. This CDR3 comprises 18 residues. Germline V gene data show CDR1 as SEHNR and CDR2 as FQNEAQ (reference sequence). CDR3 coding DNA: TGTGCCAGCAGCCGCCGACTAGCGGGGGGGTCGGGCACAGATACGCAGTATTTT. Its protein product is CASSRRLAGGSGTDTQYF.

This clone came up a few times. The genes are TRBV27 and TRBJ1-5; weak D call: TRBD1 (6 bases). Deletions cut 6 bases from V and 9 bases from J, with 15 bases between. Germline V gene data show CDR1 as MNHEY and CDR2 as SMNVEV (reference sequence). This CDR3 contains 13 residues. Here the CDR3 reads CASRPNRDGPQHF. The CDR3, as DNA: TGTGCCAGCAGACCCAACAGGGACGGGCCCCAGCATTTT.